The source of this TCR beta chain is a study of blood T cell repertoires in COVID-19. Only one count was recorded for this clone. TCRdb keeps only in-frame clones here, not all; method: immunoSEQ multiplex PCR. The repertoire includes around 61,000 clones, around 80% of them detected once, and 15% to 18% sits in the top ten. The CDR3 consists of 17 residues. Germline CDR1 MDHEN, CDR2 SYDVKM. The V and J ends lost 7 bases and 5 bases, in that order; junction bases with no gene match: 16. V usage is TRBV28 and J usage is TRBJ1-1; TRBD1 agrees at 10 bases. The receptor was isolated from a man older than 75 with acute or convalescent COVID-19. Sequenced sample: peripheral blood. The CDR3 spells CASTTGGDRGRRTEAFF. The CDR3 DNA sequence: TGTGCCAGCACCACCGGAGGGGACAGGGGAAGAAGGACTGAAGCTTTCTTT.